The clone carrying this T cell receptor (beta chain) was found a few times. This entry is derived from a study of blood T cell repertoires in COVID-19. Background on the study: Collection of acute and convalescent COVID-19 samples took place in the United States, Italy and Spain. The cDNA or gDNA used as material had been derived from T cells, B-cell-depleted T cells, or PBMCs.

As originally analysed: Reference gene primer amplification yielded estimated nucleated cell counts. Sequencing was performed with immunoSEQ multiplex PCR; in TCRdb, only in-frame clones are kept and a portion is missing. The V and J calls and the clone size are those of that table, but D and trimming were determined from the DNA. The repertoire has approximately 37,000 clones, 87% of them found once; the top ten carry roughly 9.1%. The germline gives CDR1 LGHDT, CDR2 YNNKEL (reference sequence). This CDR3 spans 14 amino acids. Losses at the gene ends were 8 bases for V and 2 bases for J; bases not matched to a gene: 6.

The sequence was obtained from a man aged 80 or over with active COVID-19. The source material was peripheral blood. The chain combines TRBV3-1 (or the pseudogene TRBV3-2) with TRBJ2-5; 9 bases align to TRBD1. CDR3 sequence reads: CASGETGGQETQYF. The CDR3 DNA reads TGTGCCAGCGGCGAGACAGGGGGACAAGAGACCCAGTACTTC.